This T cell receptor beta chain was recovered during a study of shared clonotypes between healthy human individuals. Study context: A couple of women and three men aged 18 to 49 served as donors.

The study drew its donors from healthy HIV-negative adults without recent acute infections or vaccinations. Data came from immunoSEQ multiplex PCR; TCRdb stores just in-frame clones and leaves some out. The profile shows 1,400,000 or so clones, about 98.5% of them singletons. Comment on this clone: As yet, its antigen is unknown. The same CDR3 is also encoded by other DNA sequences in this sample.

Broader study findings: It was the few donors that limited the genetic and exposure-history diversity represented. Estimated clonotype richness was generally higher in naive than memory subsets.

The material sequenced was naive CD4+ T cells sorted from blood. Subset denoted: CD45RA+ positively selected. The origin of this receptor is a man aged 25-45 years in good health.

CDR3 sequence reads: CASSSTTYEQYF. CDR3 bases: TGTGCCAGCAGCTCGACTACTTACGAGCAGTACTTC. This chain uses TRBV7-2 with TRBJ2-7, with D perhaps TRBD2 (5 bases). The germline V and J ends were trimmed by 4 bases and 4 bases, with 8 bases remaining between them. Germline V gives CDR1 SGHTA, CDR2 FQGNSA. The CDR3 totals 12 residues.